This T cell receptor (beta chain) was found in a study of control samples from healthy donors and cancer patients. Clones were sequenced by immunoSEQ multiplex PCR, and TCRdb holds only the in-frame ones, with some missing. The sample lists 150,000 or so clones, roughly nine tenths seen once, with 5.5% to 9% in the top ten. This TCR was sampled from a man in his late teens or twenties in good health. Sequencing used blood.

The CDR3 nucleotides are TGTGCCAGCACCCAGACTACAGGGGTTGGGGAGACCCAGTACTTC. Encoded protein: CASTQTTGVGETQYF. The chain is built from TRBV7-2 and TRBJ2-5; 7 positions match TRBD1. Trimming removed 7 bases from V and 5 bases from J; junction bases left unmatched: 13. Germline CDR1 SGHTA, CDR2 FQGNSA. The CDR3 totals 15 residues.